Listed here are 6 T cell receptor beta chains from one sample, sequenced in a study of blood T cell repertoires in COVID-19. Assay used: immunoSEQ multiplex PCR; TCRdb lists only in-frame clones, some missing. The sample has roughly 190,000 clones; 70% to 90% are singletons. The sample consisted of peripheral blood. The source of these receptors is a man aged 60 to 75 with active or convalescent COVID-19.

V gene TRBV19 combines with J gene TRBJ1-4; 9 nucleotides align to TRBD1. Germline V CDR1 and CDR2: LNHDA, SQIVND (reference sequence). The CDR3 spans 18 residues. J gave up 7 bases and V 2 bases, and 14 bases lay outside the gene matches. Written as DNA, the CDR3 is TGTGCCAGTAGTATAAGTCGGGACCACAGGGGGCTCCGTGAAAAACTGTTTTTT. This encodes CASSISRDHRGLREKLFF.

The chain employs TRBV7-8 and TRBJ2-7, with D possibly matching TRBD1 (6 bases). V was shortened by 1 base and J by 1 base, with 8 bases between the two germline ends. Germline V gene sequence: CDR1 SGHVS, CDR2 FQNEAQ. The CDR3 is made up of 14 amino acids. CDR3 sequence (DNA): TGTGCCAGCAGCTTAGGAGGGGGATCCTACGAGCAGTACTTC. Translation: CASSLGGGSYEQYF. Drawing the rest from reference TRBV7-8 and TRBJ2-7, the complete variable domain is GAGVSQSPRYKVAKRGQDVALRCDPISGHVSLFWYQQALGQGPEFLTYFQNEAQLDKSGLPSDRFFAERPEGSVSTLKIQRTQQEDSAVYLCASSLGGGSYEQYFGPGTRLTVT.

The V and J genes are TRBV9 and TRBJ2-5; 9 bases agree with TRBD1. The ends lost 2 bases at V and 5 bases at J; junction bases unmatched: 10. This CDR3 contains 16 residues. Germline V gene lookup returns CDR1 SGDLS and CDR2 YYNGEE. The CDR3 DNA sequence: TGTGCCAGCAGCGTGAGGTCGGACAGGGGAATGGAGACCCAGTACTTC. As protein: CASSVRSDRGMETQYF.

The chain is built from TRBV5-1 and TRBJ2-5; 7 bases are shared with TRBD1. Per the germline V gene, CDR1 is SGHRS and CDR2 is YFSETQ. Trimming removed 2 bases from V and 4 bases from J; junction bases left unmatched: 5. The CDR3 spans 14 residues. The CDR3 reads CASSLGTVSETQYF. The CDR3 bases are TGCGCCAGCAGCTTAGGGACAGTCTCAGAGACCCAGTACTTC.

The chain has TRBV12-3 or TRBV12-4 and TRBJ2-5; 9 bases map to TRBD1. This CDR3 is 13 amino acids long. V shed 5 bases, J shed 5 bases, and the junction held 3 bases outside the gene matches. In DNA, the CDR3 is TGTGCCAGCAGTATCGACAGGGGGGAGACCCAGTACTTC. This translates into CASSIDRGETQYF.

V usage is TRBV14 and J usage is TRBJ2-5; 12 nucleotides match TRBD1. The germline V gene has CDR1 SGHDN and CDR2 FVKESK. J gave up 4 bases and V 2 bases, and 5 bases lay outside the gene matches. This CDR3 region has 16 residues. CDR3 sequence (DNA): TGTGCCAGCAGCCAATCCGGGACAGGGGGCTTAGAGACCCAGTACTTC. Its translation: CASSQSGTGGLETQYF.